This entry lists 28 T cell receptor beta chains sequenced from one sample in a study of a mutant IDH1 vaccine in newly diagnosed glioma. No antigen is known for these receptors. Repertoires were generated with immunoSEQ multiplex PCR, while TCRdb's copy carries only in-frame clones and drops some. This table has roughly 40,000 clones, approximately 93% appearing once. Time point: week 5, during vaccination. One vaccine dose held 300 ug of mutant IDH1 20-mer peptide and came with topical imiquimod. The sequencing here drew on PBMCs, taken from a glioma patient whose treatment included an IDH1 peptide vaccine. These receptors originate from a middle-aged man with glioma.

The chain is built from TRBV27 and TRBJ2-1; TRBD2 aligns across 16 bases. Germline CDR1 reads MNHEY; CDR2 reads SMNVEV (reference sequence). V gave up 8 bases and J gave up 7 bases; unmatched junction bases: 17. CDR3 length: 19 amino acids. CDR3 protein: CASSTSGTSGRALDNEQFF. The CDR3 bases are TGTGCCAGCTCGACTTCCGGGACTAGCGGGAGGGCTTTAGATAATGAGCAGTTCTTC.

J is TRBJ1-2 and V is TRBV20-1, with D unresolved. CDR1 is DFQATT and CDR2 is SNEGSKA in the germline V gene (reference sequence). This CDR3 comprises 11 residues. The V and J ends lost 3 bases and 6 bases respectively, with 8 bases between them. The chain's CDR3 is CSARLFDGYTF. DNA for the CDR3: TGCAGTGCTAGGCTCTTTGATGGCTACACCTTC.

V is TRBV7-2 and J is TRBJ2-7; 10 bases match TRBD1. This CDR3 is built from 16 residues. V lost 5 bases to trimming and J lost 9 bases; unmatched junction nucleotides: 16. Germline lookup yields CDR1 SGHTA and CDR2 FQGNSA. The DNA of the CDR3 is TGTGCCAGCAGCGGAAACCACCGGGACAGGGGAGAGGGGCAGTACTTC. Protein product: CASSGNHRDRGEGQYF.

The rearrangement links TRBV9 to TRBJ2-1; D is undetermined. Germline lookup yields CDR1 SGDLS and CDR2 YYNGEE. Trimming removed 4 bases from V and 0 bases from J, with 26 bases in between. This CDR3 is 20 amino acids long. The CDR3 sequence: CASSPQIGHLQTSSYNEQFF. CDR3 nucleotide sequence: TGTGCCAGCAGCCCCCAAATAGGGCACCTTCAAACCTCCTCCTACAATGAGCAGTTCTTC.

This chain connects TRBV5-1 to TRBJ2-1; 11 nucleotides line up with TRBD2. Trimming removed 0 bases from V and 4 bases from J; junction bases left unmatched: 3. Germline CDR1 is SGHRS and CDR2 is YFSETQ. This CDR3 spans 16 amino acids. CDR3: CASSLEGTSGYNEQFF. The CDR3 DNA sequence: TGCGCCAGCAGCTTGGAGGGGACTAGCGGATACAATGAGCAGTTCTTC. Based on the CDR3 plus reference TRBV5-1 and TRBJ2-1, the full variable domain is KAGVTQTPRYLIKTRGQQVTLSCSPISGHRSVSWYQQTPGQGLQFLFEYFSETQRNKGNFPGRFSGRQFSNSRSEMNVSTLELGDSALYLCASSLEGTSGYNEQFFGPGTRLTVL.

This clone was seen a single time. The chain joins TRBV28 to TRBJ2-1; 7 bases align to TRBD1. After removal of 8 bases from V and 6 bases from J, the junction contained 13 bases not matched to a gene. CDR1 is MDHEN and CDR2 is SYDVKM in the germline V gene. The CDR3 is 15 amino acids. CDR3 in amino acids: CASAVQDRPSNEQFF. The CDR3 nucleotides are TGTGCCAGCGCCGTTCAGGACAGGCCGTCCAATGAGCAGTTCTTC. The variable domain in full, with the rest retrieved from reference TRBV28 and TRBJ2-1, is DVKVTQSSRYLVKRTGEKVFLECVQDMDHENMFWYRQDPGLGLRLIYFSYDVKMKEKGDIPEGYSVSREKKERFSLILESASTNQTSMYLCASAVQDRPSNEQFFGPGTRLTVL.

This chain joins TRBV5-5 and TRBJ1-1; 7 bases are a match to TRBD1. The CDR3 sequence is 18 residues long. Trimming at V came to 4 bases and at J to 1 base, leaving 16 bases not matched to a gene. Germline V gene data show CDR1 as SGHKS and CDR2 as YYEKEE (reference sequence). CDR3 sequence (DNA): TGTGCCAGCAGCCAGGCCTTTAGGGGGCTCCAAACGAACACTGAAGCTTTCTTT. Translated, it gives CASSQAFRGLQTNTEAFF.

V gene TRBV5-1 combines with J gene TRBJ2-2; 8 positions match TRBD2. Germline CDR1 is SGHRS and CDR2 is YFSETQ. This CDR3 spans 16 amino acids. Germline trimming cut 2 bases from V and 3 bases from J; bases unmatched to any gene: 6. The CDR3 coding sequence is TGCGCCAGCAGCTTTGAGCGGGAGTCCCACACCGGGGAGCTGTTTTTT. Amino acids: CASSFERESHTGELFF. Full variable domain (remainder filled in from reference TRBV5-1 and TRBJ2-2): KAGVTQTPRYLIKTRGQQVTLSCSPISGHRSVSWYQQTPGQGLQFLFEYFSETQRNKGNFPGRFSGRQFSNSRSEMNVSTLELGDSALYLCASSFERESHTGELFFGEGSRLTVL.

V and J are TRBV28 and TRBJ1-1; D unresolved. Germline V gene lookup returns CDR1 MDHEN and CDR2 SYDVKM. There are 10 residues in the CDR3. Trimming pared 5 bases from V and 7 bases from J, leaving 5 bases between. CDR3 amino acids: CASSLNEAFF. CDR3 DNA sequence: TGTGCCAGCAGTCTAAATGAAGCTTTCTTT.

The V and J genes are TRBV27 and TRBJ2-7; D gene ambiguous. The germline V gene has CDR1 MNHEY and CDR2 SMNVEV (reference sequence). V was shortened by 0 bases and J by 2 bases, with 8 bases between the two germline ends. This CDR3 region has 14 residues. In nucleotides, the CDR3 is TGTGCCAGCAGTTTATCGTCCCCTCCCTACGAGCAGTACTTC. This sequence encodes CASSLSSPPYEQYF.

The chain recombines TRBV6-4 with TRBJ2-1; 9 nucleotides align to TRBD2. The CDR3 spans 14 residues. Germline lookup yields CDR1 MRHNA and CDR2 SNTAGT. V was pared by 0 bases and J by 6 bases, with 0 bases of the junction left unmatched. The chain's CDR3 is CASSDSSGSNEQFF. The CDR3, as DNA: TGTGCCAGCAGTGACTCTAGCGGGAGCAATGAGCAGTTCTTC.

The chain couples TRBV29-1 to TRBJ1-5; D is undetermined. CDR1 SQVTM and CDR2 ANQGSEA come from the germline V gene. This CDR3 is built from 13 residues. Trimming removed 1 base at V and 0 bases at J, with 4 bases between. CDR3 nucleotide sequence: TGCAGCGTTGAAGTAACTAGCAATCAGCCCCAGCATTTT. Residues: CSVEVTSNQPQHF.

This chain connects TRBV25-1 to TRBJ2-1, with D unclear. V was pared by 1 base and J by 7 bases, with 11 bases between. Germline V lookup: CDR1 MGHDK, CDR2 SYGVNS. The CDR3 loop spans 14 amino acids. CDR3 sequence: CASSESWAWNEQFF. As DNA, the CDR3 is TGTGCCAGCAGTGAATCCTGGGCGTGGAATGAGCAGTTCTTC.

The chain uses TRBV15 and TRBJ2-2; possible D gene TRBD2, 7 bases. Trimming cost V 0 bases and J 3 bases, with 14 bases left between them. The germline V gene has CDR1 LNHNV and CDR2 YYDKDF (reference sequence). This CDR3 is 17 amino acids long. CDR3 coding DNA: TGTGCCACCAGCAGAGATCTGGCGGGGGCCTACACCGGGGAGCTGTTTTTT. It translates to CATSRDLAGAYTGELFF.

There are a few counts of this clone. This chain links TRBV5-6 with TRBJ1-5; 7 positions match TRBD1. CDR1 is SGHDT, CDR2 YYEEEE, per germline. V shed 5 bases and J 6 bases; nucleotides not matched to a gene: 8. The CDR3 spans 14 residues. The CDR3 DNA is TGTGCCAGCAGGCGTACAGGGGACGTTCAGCCCCAGCATTTT. It is translated as CASRRTGDVQPQHF.

The gene calls are TRBV9 and TRBJ2-2; TRBD1 aligns across 10 bases. Looked up from germline, CDR1 is SGDLS and CDR2 is YYNGEE. This CDR3 comprises 15 residues. The trim removed 2 bases at V and 8 bases at J, leaving 6 bases unmatched. The CDR3 sequence: CASSVRDRGPGELFF. The CDR3 DNA follows: TGTGCCAGCAGCGTCCGTGACAGGGGGCCGGGGGAGCTGTTTTTT.

This rearrangement joins TRBV30 to TRBJ1-4; D not certain. V lost 0 bases and J lost 8, with 7 bases in between. CDR3 size: 12 residues. Germline loops: CDR1 GTSNPN, CDR2 SVGIG (reference sequence). CDR3 amino acids: CAWSVLGEKLFF. DNA of the CDR3: TGTGCCTGGAGTGTACTCGGGGAAAAACTGTTTTTT.

CDR3 protein: CSVYRDSYEQYF. CDR3 DNA sequence: TGCAGCGTTTATCGAGACTCCTACGAGCAGTACTTC. The V and J genes are TRBV29-1 and TRBJ2-7; D gene ambiguous. V was shortened by 5 bases and J by 0 bases, with 8 bases between the two germline ends. This CDR3 comprises 12 residues. Germline lookup yields CDR1 SQVTM and CDR2 ANQGSEA.

The chain uses TRBV19 and TRBJ2-7; possibly TRBD1 for D (5 bases). Germline CDR1 and CDR2: LNHDA and SQIVND (reference sequence). The CDR3 length is 13 residues. With 6 bases removed from V and 0 bases from J, the gap between germline ends came to 9 bases. The CDR3 DNA follows: TGTGCCAGTAGGGTAACAGGCTCCTACGAGCAGTACTTC. Its translation is CASRVTGSYEQYF.

The rearrangement joins TRBV6-5 to TRBJ2-5; D perhaps matches TRBD2 (5 bases). Germline V gene data show CDR1 as MNHEY and CDR2 as SVGAGI. CDR3 length: 15 amino acids. V lost 10 bases and J lost 5, with 23 bases in between. The CDR3 reads CATSRGGVPRETQYF. The CDR3 DNA reads TGTGCCACTTCTCGGGGTGGTGTCCCACGGGAGACCCAGTACTTC.

The V and J genes are TRBV14 and TRBJ2-1, with 12 bases lining up with TRBD2. The CDR3 consists of 16 residues. The V gene end was trimmed by 1 base and the J gene end by 3 bases; junction bases not matched to a gene: 1. In germline, CDR1 is SGHDN, CDR2 FVKESK. Here the CDR3 DNA reads TGTGCCAGCAGCCAAGGGACTAGCGGGAACTACAATGAGCAGTTCTTC. Encoded protein: CASSQGTSGNYNEQFF.

The V call is TRBV9, the J call TRBJ2-5; D call uncertain. Germline lookup yields CDR1 SGDLS and CDR2 YYNGEE. Trimming pared 2 bases from V and 5 bases from J, leaving 16 bases between. This CDR3 is 15 amino acids long. The CDR3 DNA follows: TGTGCCAGCAGCGTGACCCCCAGCCCCATGGAGACCCAGTACTTC. Translated: CASSVTPSPMETQYF.

The chain combines TRBV7-2 with TRBJ1-2; 9 nucleotides align to TRBD1. Looked up from germline, CDR1 is SGHTA and CDR2 is FQGNSA. Unmatched junction bases numbered 12, after V lost 5 bases and J lost 8 bases. This CDR3 spans 15 amino acids. The CDR3 sequence: CASSPRTGEIGGYTF. CDR3 sequence (DNA): TGTGCCAGCAGCCCCAGGACAGGGGAGATCGGCGGCTACACCTTC.

The genes are TRBV7-2 and TRBJ1-2; possibly TRBD1 for D (5 bases). Germline assignment: CDR1 SGHTA and CDR2 FQGNSA. The CDR3 length is 15 residues. Between the trimmed V and J ends, which lost 3 bases and 0 bases, there was a span of 11 bases. The CDR3 coding sequence is TGTGCCAGCAGCTTCGACAGTAACGCTAACTATGGCTACACCTTC. Translation: CASSFDSNANYGYTF.

The gene calls are TRBV7-8 and TRBJ1-3; perhaps TRBD1 as D (5 bases). Trimming left V 2 bases short and J 0 bases short, with 17 bases between. The CDR3 loop spans 18 amino acids. Germline CDR1 is SGHVS and CDR2 is FQNEAQ. For the CDR3, the DNA is TGTGCCAGCAGCTTACGTTTCCAGGGTCTATTCTCTGGAAACACCATATATTTT. It is translated as CASSLRFQGLFSGNTIYF.

The J gene is TRBJ2-5, the V gene TRBV21-1; the table's TRBD1 call for D was not verified on the DNA. TRBV21-1 represents a pseudogene. This CDR3 is built from 15 residues. The CDR3 loop is CASSNETGFVRTQYF. CDR3 nucleotides: TGTGCCAGCAGCAACGAGACAGGGTTCGTAAGGACCCAGTACTTC.

The gene calls are TRBV7-6 and TRBJ2-7, with D possibly being TRBD1 or TRBD2 (5 bases each). The CDR3 is 16 amino acids. Trimming cost V 5 bases and J 0 bases, with 17 bases left between them. Germline loops: CDR1 SGHVS, CDR2 FNYEAQ. DNA of the CDR3: TGTGCCAGCAGCATCGGGGCCGGGACGGGCTCCTACGAGCAGTACTTC. Residues: CASSIGAGTGSYEQYF.

This chain connects TRBV12-5 to TRBJ2-2; D remains unclear. The CDR3 spans 13 residues. Germline V gene sequence: CDR1 LGHNT, CDR2 FRNRAP. V was shortened by 2 bases and J by 5 bases, with 6 bases between the two germline ends. The CDR3 DNA reads TGTGCTAGTGGTTTGCAGCCGACCGGGGAGCTGTTTTTT. This codes for CASGLQPTGELFF.